This T cell receptor (beta chain) was recovered during a study of blood T cell repertoires in COVID-19 (dated by TCRdb to the early 2020s). Concerning the study at large: Collaborator samples came from the United States, Italy and Spain and covered acute and convalescent phases of COVID-19. The prospective study material was composed of cDNA or gDNA derived from T cells, B-cell-depleted T cells, or PBMCs. The dataset comprised deeply sampled blood TCRbeta repertoires from subjects exposed to, actively infected with, or recovered from COVID-19. The repertoires were released in a freely available public database meant as a resource for research on the immune response to SARS-CoV-2. Samples were obtained from the ongoing ImmuneRACE study (first 160 participants) and from 1,000 to 1,500 subjects provided by 6 global collaborators. Sample metadata almost always included a de-identified subject ID, COVID-19 status, age in years and sex. Where HLA class I and class II types were available, the types were taken from metadata supplied by the sample provider, not from assay-based typing. Overall results and qualifications from the work: The amount of clinical and demographic metadata varied by source and participant and was provided uncurated.

In Seattle, one collaborating source enrolled patients while the infection was active and tracked those patients longitudinally over the course of disease. Each collaborating institution followed its own protocols to collect whole blood in K2EDTA tubes. Collaborator samples were shipped for TCRbeta analysis as frozen whole blood, isolated PBMCs, or DNA extracted from either sample type. From cysteine to phenylalanine, the CDR3 is 15 amino acids long. CDR3 DNA is the only sequence kept; it has 45 bases, read in frame from the first base. Trimming takes 6 bases from V and 1 base from J, and the germline ends sit 13 bases apart. CDR1 and CDR2, looked up from the germline V gene, are MNHEY and SVGAGI. The immunoSEQ Assay, a bias-controlled multiplex PCR, was used to amplify TCRbeta CDR3 regions from genomic DNA. Per the source publication's procedure: The number of nucleated cells in each sample was estimated from the amplification of reference gene primers within the assay. To quantify the absolute abundance of each unique TCRbeta CDR3 rearrangement, sequence reads were collapsed and filtered. For each sample, productive Simpson clonality was calculated by taking the square root of Simpson's diversity index across productive rearrangements. TCRdb stores this immuneACCESS table with in-frame sequences only. Part of the clones is absent; in the studies checked, under half of the shortfall reflects unresolved V genes, and no reason is known for the rest. V, J and clone size are those of that table, while D and trimming were read from the DNA. This sample holds 150,000 to 200,000 clones; about four fifths were observed only once. Jointly, the top ten make up 6.5% to 9.5% of the sample.

Comments on this clone: This clone's antigen is unknown. No clone much larger than this one lies a single base away; base qualities are absent.

The specimen sequenced was peripheral blood. In this chain, TRBV6-5 is recombined with TRBJ1-5, with TRBD1 perhaps the D gene, on 6 matching bases. This receptor was obtained from a woman aged 55-70 years with COVID-19, enrolled during active disease. The CDR3 reads as follows: CASSGGAGSNQPQHF. The base sequence is TGTGCCAGCAGCGGGGGGGCTGGAAGCAATCAGCCCCAGCATTTT.